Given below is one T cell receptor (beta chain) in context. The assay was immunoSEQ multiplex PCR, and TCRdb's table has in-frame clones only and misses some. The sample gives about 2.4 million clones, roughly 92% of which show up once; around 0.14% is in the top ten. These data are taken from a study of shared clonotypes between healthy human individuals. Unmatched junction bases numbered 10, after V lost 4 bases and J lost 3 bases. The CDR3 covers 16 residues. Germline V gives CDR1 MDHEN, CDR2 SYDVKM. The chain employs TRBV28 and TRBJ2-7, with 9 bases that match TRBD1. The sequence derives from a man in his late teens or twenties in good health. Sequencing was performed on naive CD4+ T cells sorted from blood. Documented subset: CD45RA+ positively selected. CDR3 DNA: TGTGCCAGCAGTTCTCCCTCCGGGACAGGGCACTACGAGCAGTACTTC. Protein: CASSSPSGTGHYEQYF.